This TCR beta chain stems from a study of CD8 T cells in Susac syndrome. High-throughput TCR beta sequencing covered peripheral CD8+ and CD4+ T cells. The multiple sclerosis controls, all treatment-naive patients, had relapsing-remitting disease that was stable or active. TEMRA cells were FACS-enriched and CD8+ and CD4+ T cells negatively isolated. Reverse transcription of 0.5 to 1 ug RNA was performed with random hexamers. Amplification of TCR beta CDR3 spanned 54 Vbeta and 13 Jbeta via immunoSEQ multiplex PCR. TCRdb re-called the immunoSEQ multiplex PCR reads through MiXCR, storing one row per CDR3 protein. The sample includes more than 95,000 distinct CDR3 sequences, approximately 95% of them seen just once. V gave up 4 bases and J gave up 5 bases, with 15 bases separating them. Germline lookup yields CDR1 SGHDN and CDR2 FVKESK. The CDR3 loop spans 15 amino acids.

The chain carries TRBV14 and TRBJ2-1; D possibly matches TRBD1 or TRBD2 (5 bases each). The clonotype was recovered from a human donor with multiple sclerosis. The sequenced sample was CD8+ T cells from PBMCs. The CDR3 loop is CASSPFWGIDNEQFF. Here the CDR3 DNA reads TGTGCCAGCAGCCCCTTTTGGGGGATCGACAATGAGCAGTTCTTC.